These 2 T cell receptor beta chains share one sample of origin, sequenced in a study of immune evolution from preneoplasia to lung adenocarcinoma listed by TCRdb under 2021. Receptor libraries were prepared by the immunoSEQ multiplex PCR assay. Held by TCRdb, this immuneACCESS table contains in-frame sequences only and omits some clones. Under half of the omission traces to an unresolved V gene where checked; the cause of the rest is unknown. In this sample the table shows about 26,000 clones, approximately 69% of which occur a single time. The top ten clones comprise roughly 5.8% of the sample. The specimen was FFPE invasive lung adenocarcinoma tissue. Taken with the paper, the label for cell subset or site translates to: frankly invasive lung adenocarcinoma (ADC). All receptors derive from a person between 55 and 69 years old with invasive lung adenocarcinoma. Some clones in this sample may be carry-over from other donors' samples.

V and J are TRBV7-2 and TRBJ1-2; 8 bases are a match to TRBD1. Trimming cost V 0 bases and J 6 bases; bases outside gene matches: 9. The CDR3 runs to 16 residues. Germline V lookup: CDR1 SGHTA, CDR2 FQGNSA. The CDR3 nucleotides are TGTGCCAGCAGCTTAGCGACAGGGGTGCCCGTGGATGGCTACACCTTC. Translating gives CASSLATGVPVDGYTF. Using reference TRBV7-2 and TRBJ1-2 for the parts outside the CDR3, the full variable domain is GAGVSQSPSNKVTEKGKDVELRCDPISGHTALYWYRQSLGQGLEFLIYFQGNSAPDKSGLPSDRFSAERTGGSVSTLTIQRTQQEDSAVYLCASSLATGVPVDGYTFGSGTRLTVV.

The rearrangement links TRBV7-3 to TRBJ1-1, with unresolved D. Germline CDR1 and CDR2: SGHTA and FQGTGA. The germline V and J ends were trimmed by 3 bases and 1 base, with 6 bases remaining between them. The length of the CDR3 is 13 residues. Here the CDR3 DNA reads TGTGCCAGCAGCTTTACAAAGAACACTGAAGCTTTCTTT. Residues: CASSFTKNTEAFF.